This section outlines one T cell receptor (beta chain) sequence together with its context. As processed by the authors: Estimated nucleated cell counts came from reference gene primer amplification. The repertoire was sequenced with immunoSEQ multiplex PCR; TCRdb's copy has only in-frame clones and lacks some. That table is the source of V, J and clone size, and D and trimming were worked out from the DNA. The data show about 310,000 clones, with about 89% seen just once and less than 9.5% held by the top ten. Germline V CDR1 and CDR2: ENHRY, SYGVKD. Trimming took off 10 bases at V and 7 bases at J, with 19 bases between the two ends. The length of the CDR3 is 13 residues. The source of the sample is a study of blood T cell repertoires in COVID-19. About the study: The United States, Italy and Spain were the sources of the acute and convalescent COVID-19 samples. T cells, B-cell-depleted T cells, or PBMCs provided the cDNA or gDNA that served as material.

The sample consisted of peripheral blood. The chain uses TRBV10-3 and TRBJ1-2; no reliable D call. The source of this sequence is a woman aged 50 to 60 who had recovered from COVID-19. CDR3 bases: TGTGCCACCGCTGATCGGAGGTCCGTTGGCTACACCTTC. It codes for CATADRRSVGYTF.